The 8 T cell receptor beta chains presented below share a single source sample, sequenced in a study of blood T cell repertoires in COVID-19. TCRdb's table, derived via immunoSEQ multiplex PCR, lists solely in-frame clones and lacks some. The sample holds some 40,000 clones, under 85% seen once. The sequencing input was peripheral blood. These receptors all come from a woman aged 80 or over with acute or convalescent COVID-19.

CDR3 in amino acids: CASSFRTEAYGYTF. Written as DNA, the CDR3 is TGTGCCAGCAGTTTCCGGACAGAAGCCTATGGCTACACCTTC. This chain joins TRBV28 and TRBJ1-2, with D possibly matching TRBD1 (6 bases). V shed 3 bases and J shed 4 bases, with 12 bases lying between them. The CDR3 loop spans 14 amino acids. Germline V gene sequence: CDR1 MDHEN, CDR2 SYDVKM.

The chain employs TRBV19 and TRBJ1-3, with D perhaps matching TRBD1 (6 bases). CDR3 length: 16 amino acids. From germline, CDR1 is LNHDA and CDR2 SQIVND (reference sequence). The V end lost 0 bases, the J end lost 7 bases, and 16 bases lay between the germline ends. As DNA, the CDR3 is TGTGCCAGTAGTATAGATCTGGAGGGGGGGGCCAACACCATATATTTT. Residues: CASSIDLEGGANTIYF. Full variable domain (missing parts from reference TRBV19 and TRBJ1-3): DGGITQSPKYLFRKEGQNVTLSCEQNLNHDAMYWYRQDPGQGLRLIYYSQIVNDFQKGDIAEGYSVSREKKESFPLTVTSAQKNPTAFYLCASSIDLEGGANTIYFGEGSWLTVV.

The chain carries TRBV30 and TRBJ1-1; D is perhaps TRBD1 (6 bases). CDR3 length equals 13 residues. The V and J ends lost 2 bases and 2 bases respectively, with 9 bases between them. CDR1 and CDR2 (germline): GTSNPN, SVGIG (reference sequence). The CDR3 coding sequence is TGTGCCTGGAGTACAGGGAGCAACACTGAAGCTTTCTTT. It specifies CAWSTGSNTEAFF.

V gene TRBV19 combines with J gene TRBJ2-3; D not resolved. V gave up 5 bases and J gave up 0 bases, with 12 bases separating them. The CDR3 has 15 amino acids. Germline CDR1 LNHDA, CDR2 SQIVND (reference sequence). The CDR3, as DNA: TGTGCCAGTAGTCCCCGGCCGGGTAGCACAGATACGCAGTATTTT. It encodes CASSPRPGSTDTQYF. The full variable domain, in which reference TRBV19 and TRBJ2-3 provide the parts outside the CDR3, is DGGITQSPKYLFRKEGQNVTLSCEQNLNHDAMYWYRQDPGQGLRLIYYSQIVNDFQKGDIAEGYSVSREKKESFPLTVTSAQKNPTAFYLCASSPRPGSTDTQYFGPGTRLTVL.

The chain links TRBV11-3 to TRBJ1-2, with D possibly TRBD1 on 6 matching bases. Trimming took off 5 bases at V and 2 bases at J, with 9 bases between the two ends. The germline V gene encodes CDR1 SGHNT and CDR2 YENEEA. The CDR3 totals 13 residues. The DNA of the CDR3 is TGTGCCAGCAGCCCAGGACAGAACTATGGCTACACCTTC. This sequence encodes CASSPGQNYGYTF.

CDR3 sequence reads: CASALGPANYGYTF. In nucleotides, the CDR3 is TGTGCCAGTGCCCTAGGCCCCGCTAACTATGGCTACACCTTC. V is TRBV5-4 and J is TRBJ1-2, with unresolved D. CDR1 SGHNT and CDR2 YYREEE come from the germline V gene (reference sequence). This CDR3 has 14 residues. Deletions cut 8 bases from V and 0 bases from J, with 14 bases between. Using reference TRBV5-4 and TRBJ1-2 for the parts outside the CDR3, the full variable domain is ETGVTQSPTHLIKTRGQQVTLRCSSQSGHNTVSWYQQALGQGPQFIFQYYREEENGRGNFPPRFSGLQFPNYSSELNVNALELDDSALYLCASALGPANYGYTFGSGTRLTVV.

For this clone: The junction differs from germline at one of its ends, possibly a read error. The chain joins TRBV19 to TRBJ1-2; D may be TRBD1 (5 bases). The CDR3 has 12 amino acids. Looked up from germline, CDR1 is LNHDA and CDR2 is SQIVND (reference sequence). The CDR3 DNA reads TGTGCCAGTAGTATAGTAGGGGCAGGTGAAGTCTTC. It encodes CASSIVGAGEVF.

This chain connects TRBV7-9 to TRBJ1-1; D remains unclear. V lost 1 base and J lost 4, with 13 bases in between. Germline V gene lookup returns CDR1 SEHNR and CDR2 FQNEAQ (reference sequence). This CDR3 spans 15 amino acids. CDR3 bases: TGTGCCAGCAGCTTAGTTCTGGGTAGCGCCACTGAAGCTTTCTTT. Translation: CASSLVLGSATEAFF.